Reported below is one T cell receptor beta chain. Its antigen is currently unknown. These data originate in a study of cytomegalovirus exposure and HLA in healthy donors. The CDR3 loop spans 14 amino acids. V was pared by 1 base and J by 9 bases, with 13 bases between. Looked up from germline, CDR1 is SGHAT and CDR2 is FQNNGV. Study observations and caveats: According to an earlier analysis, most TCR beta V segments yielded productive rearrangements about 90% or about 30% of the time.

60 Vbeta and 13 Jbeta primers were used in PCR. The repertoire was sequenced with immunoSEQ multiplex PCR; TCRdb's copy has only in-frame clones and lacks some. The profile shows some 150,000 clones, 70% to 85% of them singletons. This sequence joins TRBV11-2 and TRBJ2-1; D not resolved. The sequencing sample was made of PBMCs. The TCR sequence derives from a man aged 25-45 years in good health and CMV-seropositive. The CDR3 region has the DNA TGTGCCAGCAGCTTAGTTGAGACTTTTGGTGAGCAGTTCTTC. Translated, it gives CASSLVETFGEQFF.